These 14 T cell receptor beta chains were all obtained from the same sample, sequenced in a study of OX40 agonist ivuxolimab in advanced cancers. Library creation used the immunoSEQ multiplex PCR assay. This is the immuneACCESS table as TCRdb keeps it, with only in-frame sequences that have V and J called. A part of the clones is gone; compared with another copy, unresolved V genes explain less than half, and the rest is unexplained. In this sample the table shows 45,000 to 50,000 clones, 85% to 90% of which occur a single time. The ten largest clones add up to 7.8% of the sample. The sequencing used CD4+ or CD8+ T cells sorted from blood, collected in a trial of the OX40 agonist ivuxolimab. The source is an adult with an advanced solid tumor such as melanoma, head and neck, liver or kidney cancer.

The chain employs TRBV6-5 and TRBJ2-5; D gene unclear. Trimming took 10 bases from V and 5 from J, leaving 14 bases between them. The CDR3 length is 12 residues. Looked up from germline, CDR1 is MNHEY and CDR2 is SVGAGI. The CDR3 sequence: CATRAPGETQYF. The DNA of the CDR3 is TGTGCCACCCGGGCCCCCGGGGAGACCCAGTACTTC.

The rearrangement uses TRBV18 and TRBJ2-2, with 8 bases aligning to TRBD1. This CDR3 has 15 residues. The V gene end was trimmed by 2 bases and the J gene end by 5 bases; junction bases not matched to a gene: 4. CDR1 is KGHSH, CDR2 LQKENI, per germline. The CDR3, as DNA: TGTGCCAGCTCACCATACAGGGGGGAGACCGGGGAGCTGTTTTTT. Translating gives CASSPYRGETGELFF.

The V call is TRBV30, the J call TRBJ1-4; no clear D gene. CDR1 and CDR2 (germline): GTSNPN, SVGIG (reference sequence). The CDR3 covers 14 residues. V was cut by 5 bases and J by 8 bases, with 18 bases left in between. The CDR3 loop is CAWDNLRMGEKLFF. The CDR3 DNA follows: TGTGCCTGGGACAACCTTCGCATGGGGGAAAAACTGTTTTTT.

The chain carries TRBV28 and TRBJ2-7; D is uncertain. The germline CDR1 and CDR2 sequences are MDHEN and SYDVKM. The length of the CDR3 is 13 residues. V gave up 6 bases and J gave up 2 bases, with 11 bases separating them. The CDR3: CASSLDEPYEQYF. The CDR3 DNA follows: TGTGCCAGCAGCCTGGACGAACCCTACGAGCAGTACTTC.

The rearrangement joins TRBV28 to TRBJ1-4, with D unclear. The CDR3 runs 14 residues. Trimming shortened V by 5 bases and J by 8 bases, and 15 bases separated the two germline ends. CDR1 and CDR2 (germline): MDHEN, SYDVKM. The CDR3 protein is CASSTIRKGEKLFF. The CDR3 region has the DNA TGTGCCAGCAGTACGATAAGAAAAGGGGAAAAACTGTTTTTT.

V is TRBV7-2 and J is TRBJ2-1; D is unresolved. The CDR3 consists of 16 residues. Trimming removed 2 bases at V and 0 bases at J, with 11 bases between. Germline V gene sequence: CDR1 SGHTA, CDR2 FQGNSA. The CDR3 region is CASSLLVYSSYNEQFF. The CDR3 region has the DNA TGTGCCAGCAGCTTACTAGTTTACAGCTCCTACAATGAGCAGTTCTTC.

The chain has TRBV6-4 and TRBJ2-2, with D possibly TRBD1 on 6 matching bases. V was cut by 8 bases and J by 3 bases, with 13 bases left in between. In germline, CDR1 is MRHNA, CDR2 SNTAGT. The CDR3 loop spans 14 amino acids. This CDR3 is CASQGLADTGELFF. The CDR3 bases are TGTGCCAGCCAGGGGCTCGCGGACACCGGGGAGCTGTTTTTT.

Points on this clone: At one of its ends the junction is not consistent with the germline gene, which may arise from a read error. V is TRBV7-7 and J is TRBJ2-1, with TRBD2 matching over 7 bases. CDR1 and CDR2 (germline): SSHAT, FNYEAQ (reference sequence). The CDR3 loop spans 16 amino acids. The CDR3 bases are TGTGCTAGCAGCCGTCTTGGGGGGGAGGGAAGCAATGAGCAGTTCTTC. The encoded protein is CASSRLGGEGSNEQFF.

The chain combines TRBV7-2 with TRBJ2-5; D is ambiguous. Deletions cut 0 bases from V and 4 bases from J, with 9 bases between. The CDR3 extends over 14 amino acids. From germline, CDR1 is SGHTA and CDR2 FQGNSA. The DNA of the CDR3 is TGTGCCAGCAGCTTAGCGAGGTCGATAGAGACCCAGTACTTC. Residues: CASSLARSIETQYF.

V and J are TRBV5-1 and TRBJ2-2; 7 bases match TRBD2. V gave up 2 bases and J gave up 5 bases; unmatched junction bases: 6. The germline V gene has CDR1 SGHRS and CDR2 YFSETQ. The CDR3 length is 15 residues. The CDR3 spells CASSFSLAETGELFF. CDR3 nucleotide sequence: TGCGCCAGCAGCTTCAGTCTAGCGGAGACCGGGGAGCTGTTTTTT.

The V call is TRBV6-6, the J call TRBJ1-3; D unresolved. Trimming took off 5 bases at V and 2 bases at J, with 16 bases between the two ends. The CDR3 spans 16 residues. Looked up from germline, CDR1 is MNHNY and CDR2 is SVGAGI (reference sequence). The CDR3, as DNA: TGTGCCAGCAGTCAGTCGACCGGCCTGGCTGGAAACACCATATATTTT. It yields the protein CASSQSTGLAGNTIYF.

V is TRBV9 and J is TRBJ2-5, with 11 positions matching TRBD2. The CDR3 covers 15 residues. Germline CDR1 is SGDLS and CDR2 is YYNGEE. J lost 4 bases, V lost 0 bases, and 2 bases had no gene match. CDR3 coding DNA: TGTGCCAGCAGCGTAGGTAGCGGGAGGGGAGAGACCCAGTACTTC. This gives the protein CASSVGSGRGETQYF.

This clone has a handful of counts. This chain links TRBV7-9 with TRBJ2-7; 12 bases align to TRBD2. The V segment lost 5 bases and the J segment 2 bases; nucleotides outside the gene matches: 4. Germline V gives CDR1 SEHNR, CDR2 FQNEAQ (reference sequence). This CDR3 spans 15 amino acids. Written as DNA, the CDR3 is TGTGCCAGCAGCCCGTGGACTAGCGGGGCCTACGAGCAGTACTTC. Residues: CASSPWTSGAYEQYF.

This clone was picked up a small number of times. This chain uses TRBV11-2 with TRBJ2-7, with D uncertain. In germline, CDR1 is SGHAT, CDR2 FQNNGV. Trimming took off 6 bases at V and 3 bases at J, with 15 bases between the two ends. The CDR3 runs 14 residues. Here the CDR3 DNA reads TGTGCCAGCAGTTCCCTAAGGGCAGTCTACGAGCAGTACTTC. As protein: CASSSLRAVYEQYF.